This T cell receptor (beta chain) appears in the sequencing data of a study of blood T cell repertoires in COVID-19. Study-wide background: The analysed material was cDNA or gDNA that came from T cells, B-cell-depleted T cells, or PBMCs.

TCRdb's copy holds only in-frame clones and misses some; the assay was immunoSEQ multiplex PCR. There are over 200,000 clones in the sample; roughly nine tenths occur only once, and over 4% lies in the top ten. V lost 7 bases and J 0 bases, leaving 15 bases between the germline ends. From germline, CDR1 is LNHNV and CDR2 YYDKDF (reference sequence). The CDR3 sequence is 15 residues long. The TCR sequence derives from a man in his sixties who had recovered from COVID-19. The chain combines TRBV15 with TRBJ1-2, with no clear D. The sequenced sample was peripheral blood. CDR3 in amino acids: CATTLPGRPNYGYTF. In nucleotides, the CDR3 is TGTGCCACCACCCTCCCCGGCAGGCCTAACTATGGCTACACCTTC.